The 8 T cell receptor beta chains presented below share a single source sample, sequenced in a study of T cells in Graves' hyperthyroidism and ophthalmopathy. Amplification yielded TCR beta CDR3 regions, with RNA transcripts as the source. In the first-round RT-PCR of the TCR CDR3, the HTBI primer set was used. MiXCR was run by TCRdb on the multiplex PCR reads, yielding one entry per CDR3 protein. The table includes hundreds of thousands of distinct CDR3 sequences, just under 20% detected once. Material for sequencing was blood. The receptors were gathered from a man aged 35-49 years with Graves' ophthalmopathy.

CDR3 protein: CASTLGAPSRRGIWEQFF. CDR3 coding DNA: TGTGCCAGCACCCTTGGAGCCCCCAGCAGGCGGGGTATATGGGAGCAGTTCTTC. V gene TRBV6-1 combines with J gene TRBJ2-1, with D perhaps TRBD2 (6 bases). Germline CDR1 is MNHNS and CDR2 is SASEGT. The V and J ends lost 7 bases and 10 bases respectively, with 32 bases between them. The CDR3 has 18 residues.

Details on this clonotype: With a much larger clone just one base away, this may be a read error. The chain carries TRBV7-3 and TRBJ2-2; 7 nucleotides agree with TRBD1. Germline assignment: CDR1 SGHTA and CDR2 FQGTGA. Losses at the gene ends were 5 bases for V and 4 bases for J; bases not matched to a gene: 7. This CDR3 spans 15 amino acids. CDR3 sequence (DNA): TGTGCCAGCAGCCGTGACAGGGCGAGCACCGGGGAGCTGTTTTTT. Its translation: CASSRDRASTGELFF.

There are a few counts of this clonotype. The rearrangement links TRBV6-1 to TRBJ2-3; 8 bases map to TRBD2. Germline V CDR1 and CDR2: MNHNS, SASEGT. This CDR3 is built from 18 residues. J lost 1 base, V lost 5 bases, and 14 bases had no gene match. The CDR3: CASSKSGSTMTGTDTQYF. In nucleotides, the CDR3 is TGTGCCAGCAGTAAAAGCGGGAGTACCATGACGGGCACAGATACGCAGTATTTT.

This clonotype was seen ten or more times. This chain joins TRBV3-1 and TRBJ2-1; perhaps TRBD2 as D (6 bases). Per the germline V gene, CDR1 is LGHDT and CDR2 is YNNKEL (reference sequence). Trimming shortened V by 3 bases and J by 9 bases, and 6 bases separated the two germline ends. The CDR3 covers 11 residues. In nucleotides, the CDR3 is TGTGCCAGCAGCCAGGGAGGTGAGCAGTTCTTC. This sequence encodes CASSQGGEQFF.

The rearrangement uses TRBV7-2 and TRBJ2-7; possible D gene TRBD2, 6 bases. Looked up from germline, CDR1 is SGHTA and CDR2 is FQGNSA. The CDR3 covers 15 residues. The V and J ends lost 3 bases and 2 bases respectively, with 14 bases between them. The CDR3 sequence: CASSFSRREAYEQYF. CDR3 in DNA: TGTGCCAGCAGCTTTAGCAGGAGGGAAGCCTACGAGCAGTACTTC.

The V call is TRBV27, the J call TRBJ1-5, with D hard to call. Germline lookup yields CDR1 MNHEY and CDR2 SMNVEV (reference sequence). Trimming took 8 bases from V and 4 from J, leaving 15 bases between them. CDR3 length: 14 residues. CDR3 sequence: CASAREAENQPQHF. CDR3 bases: TGTGCCAGCGCTAGAGAGGCAGAAAATCAGCCCCAGCATTTT.

At least ten counts were recorded for this clonotype. This chain uses TRBV11-2 with TRBJ2-5; 12 positions agree with TRBD2. CDR3 size: 16 residues. V trimming: 5 bases; J trimming: 2 bases; junction bases outside the gene matches: 6. Germline lookup yields CDR1 SGHAT and CDR2 FQNNGV. The CDR3 DNA reads TGTGCCAGCAGCCCCCTAGCGGGGGGGAGTCAAGAGACCCAGTACTTC. Its protein is CASSPLAGGSQETQYF.

The V gene is TRBV5-5, the J gene TRBJ2-7; 10 bases line up with TRBD1. Germline V gene data show CDR1 as SGHKS and CDR2 as YYEKEE (reference sequence). CDR3 size: 15 residues. The trim removed 0 bases at V and 3 bases at J, leaving 3 bases unmatched. CDR3 residues: CASSLVGDRGYEQYF. CDR3 nucleotide sequence: TGTGCCAGCAGCTTGGTGGGGGACAGGGGCTACGAGCAGTACTTC.